This T cell receptor beta chain was recovered during a study of T cell changes during pregnancy in multiple sclerosis. Libraries were prepared by immunoSEQ multiplex PCR; TCRdb keeps only in-frame clonotypes and omits some of them. The sample has approximately 60,000 clones, 80% to 95% seen once. This CDR3 spans 14 amino acids. Germline CDR1 SGHKS, CDR2 YYEKEE (reference sequence). V gave up 2 bases and J gave up 7 bases, with 15 bases separating them. The source material was CD8+ T cells from peripheral blood mononuclear cells, sampled in the second trimester of pregnancy. This sequence originates from a female donor with multiple sclerosis, enrolled in a pregnancy study. The chain links TRBV5-5 to TRBJ1-1; tentative D call: TRBD1 (6 bases). The DNA for the CDR3 is TGTGCCAGCAGCTTCTTGGGGGGGCCGGATGAAGCTTTCTTT. Translating gives CASSFLGGPDEAFF.